The subject of this entry is one TCR beta chain. Participants had their cohort set by participant-reported clinical history. V lost 2 bases and J lost 7; bases outside the gene matches: 2. CDR3 length: 15 residues. Germline V CDR1 and CDR2: SGHAT, FQNNGV. Original analysis: How many nucleated cells were present was estimated from reference gene primer amplification. Sequenced by immunoSEQ multiplex PCR; TCRdb stores in-frame clones only, minus some. V and J calls plus clone size are reproduced from that table; the DNA served to infer D and trimming. This table has around 500,000 clones, around nine tenths appearing once. The sample comes from a study of blood T cell repertoires in COVID-19. Study-wide context: Samples of COVID-19 (acute and convalescent) were obtained from the United States, Italy and Spain.

The V and J genes are TRBV11-2 and TRBJ2-1; 13 positions agree with TRBD2. The specimen was PBMCs or T cells enriched from blood (not recorded which). The sequence was obtained from a woman in her 40s who had recovered from COVID-19. DNA of the CDR3: TGTGCCAGCAGCTTATGGACTAGCGGGGGAAATGAGCAGTTCTTC. Translation: CASSLWTSGGNEQFF.